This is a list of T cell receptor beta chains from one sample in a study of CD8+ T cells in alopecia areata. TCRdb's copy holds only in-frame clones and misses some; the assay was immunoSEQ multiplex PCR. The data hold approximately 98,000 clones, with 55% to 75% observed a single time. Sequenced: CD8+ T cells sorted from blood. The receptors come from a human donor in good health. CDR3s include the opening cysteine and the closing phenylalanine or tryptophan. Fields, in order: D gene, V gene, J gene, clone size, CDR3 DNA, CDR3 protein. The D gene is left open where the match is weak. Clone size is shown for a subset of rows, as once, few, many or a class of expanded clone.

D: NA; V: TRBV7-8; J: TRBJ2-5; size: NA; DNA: TGTGCCAGCAGCCCCCGGCAGACCCAGTACTTC; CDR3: CASSPRQTQYF
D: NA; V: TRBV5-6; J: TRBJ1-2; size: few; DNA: TGTGCCAGCAGCTTGGGACAGTACCATGGCTACACCTTC; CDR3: CASSLGQYHGYTF
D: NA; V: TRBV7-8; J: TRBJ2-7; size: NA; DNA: TGTGCCAGCAGCTTAGTCGGCAGCTACTACGAGCAGTACTTC; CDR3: CASSLVGSYYEQYF
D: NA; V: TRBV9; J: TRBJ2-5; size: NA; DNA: TGTGCCAGCAGCGTAGGAAGGGAGACCCAGTACTTC; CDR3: CASSVGRETQYF
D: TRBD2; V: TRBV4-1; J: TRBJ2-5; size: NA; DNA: TGCGCCAGCAGGCCGACTAGCGCTCAAGAGACCCAGTACTTC; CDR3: CASRPTSAQETQYF
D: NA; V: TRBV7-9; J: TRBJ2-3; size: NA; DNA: TGTGCCAGCAGCTTACACCCGACAGGCTTAGTCACAGATACGCAGTATTTT; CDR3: CASSLHPTGLVTDTQYF
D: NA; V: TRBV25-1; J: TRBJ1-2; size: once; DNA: TGTGCCAGCAGTGCTGGGAGCTACACCTTC; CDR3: CASSAGSYTF
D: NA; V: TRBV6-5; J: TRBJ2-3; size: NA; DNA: TGTGCCAGCAGTCTGGGGGAGATCCGCACAGATACGCAGTATTTT; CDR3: CASSLGEIRTDTQYF
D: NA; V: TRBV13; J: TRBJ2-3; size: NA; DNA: TGTGCCAGCAGCCAGAATGCGGATAGCACAGATACGCAGTATTTT; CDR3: CASSQNADSTDTQYF
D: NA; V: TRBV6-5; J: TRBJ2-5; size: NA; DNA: TGTGCCAGCACCAGAGGGCAAGAGACCCAGTACTTC; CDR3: CASTRGQETQYF
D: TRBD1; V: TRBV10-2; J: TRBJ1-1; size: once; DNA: TGCGCCAGCAGTGAGTCCCACAGGGGTTGGACTGAAGCTTTCTTT; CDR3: CASSESHRGWTEAFF
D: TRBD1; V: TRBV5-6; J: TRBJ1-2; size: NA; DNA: TGTGCCAGCAGCTTGAAACAGGGGAAGGGCTACACCTTC; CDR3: CASSLKQGKGYTF
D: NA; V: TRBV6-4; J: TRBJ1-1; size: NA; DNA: TGTGCCAGCAGTGAGTCCGGGGAGGGGAACACTGAAGCTTTCTTT; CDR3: CASSESGEGNTEAFF
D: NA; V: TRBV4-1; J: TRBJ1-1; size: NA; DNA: TGCGCCAGCAGGGGGATGAACACTGAAGCTTTCTTT; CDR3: CASRGMNTEAFF
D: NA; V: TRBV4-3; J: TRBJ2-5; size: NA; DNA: TGCGCCAGCTCCCGGGGTGTCCAAGAGACCCAGTACTTC; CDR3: CASSRGVQETQYF
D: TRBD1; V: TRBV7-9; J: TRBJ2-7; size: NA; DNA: TGTGCCAGCAGCGGAGAGGGTCCCGGCCAGGGGGCGTCCCACGAGCAGTACTTC; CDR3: CASSGEGPGQGASHEQYF
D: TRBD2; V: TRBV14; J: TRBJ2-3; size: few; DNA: TGTGCCAGCAGCCCAAGCGGGGGAGGTCCCACAGATACGCAGTATTTT; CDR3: CASSPSGGGPTDTQYF
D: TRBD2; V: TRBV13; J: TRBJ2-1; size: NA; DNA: TGTGCCAGCAGCCTCCGGGGAGGGCAGGGTCCATACAATGAGCAGTTCTTC; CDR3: CASSLRGGQGPYNEQFF
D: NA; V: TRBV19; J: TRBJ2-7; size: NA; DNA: TGTGCCAGTAGTATGGCGGACAGCTACTCCTACGAGCAGTACTTC; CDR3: CASSMADSYSYEQYF
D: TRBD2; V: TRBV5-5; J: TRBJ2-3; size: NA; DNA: TGTGCCAGCAGTCGACGGACTAGCGGGGAGTCTGATACGCAGTATTTT; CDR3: CASSRRTSGESDTQYF
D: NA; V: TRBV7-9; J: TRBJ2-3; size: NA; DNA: TGTGCCAGCAGTCGAAGCCAAGGAGGGACAGATACGCAGTATTTT; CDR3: CASSRSQGGTDTQYF
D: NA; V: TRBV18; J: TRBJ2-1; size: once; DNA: TGTGCCAGCTCCCGACCCAGGGCGTATGAGCAGTTCTTC; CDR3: CASSRPRAYEQFF
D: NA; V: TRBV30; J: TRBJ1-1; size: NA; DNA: TGTGCCTGGAGTGTACTCGGGGAAGAAGCTTTCTTT; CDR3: CAWSVLGEEAFF
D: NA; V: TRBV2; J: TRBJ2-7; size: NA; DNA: TGTGCCAGCAGCCCTGACGCCAACTACGAGCAGTACTTC; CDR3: CASSPDANYEQYF
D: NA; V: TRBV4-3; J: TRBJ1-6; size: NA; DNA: TGCGCCAGCAGCCAAGAAGGGGGTTACCTATCACCCCTCCACTTT; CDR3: CASSQEGGYLSPLHF
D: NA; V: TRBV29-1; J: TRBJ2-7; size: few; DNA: TGCAGCGTTGAAACAGGGTCGGGCTACGAGCAGTACTTC; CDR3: CSVETGSGYEQYF
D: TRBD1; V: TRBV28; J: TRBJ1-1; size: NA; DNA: TGTGCCAGCAGTTCTCAGGGGGCTGAGGACACTGAAGCTTTCTTT; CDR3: CASSSQGAEDTEAFF
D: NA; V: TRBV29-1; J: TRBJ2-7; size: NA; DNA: TGCAGCGTTGAGGATCTTGCCTTGAGCCGCTACGAGCAGTACTTC; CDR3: CSVEDLALSRYEQYF
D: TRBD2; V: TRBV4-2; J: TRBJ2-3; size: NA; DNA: TGTGCCAGCAGCCAAGAGATGGGACTAGTAACAGATACGCAGTATTTT; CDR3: CASSQEMGLVTDTQYF
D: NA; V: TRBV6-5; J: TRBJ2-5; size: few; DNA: TGTGCCAGCAGTTACTCGGGCGGGGCCCAAGAGACCCAGTACTTC; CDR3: CASSYSGGAQETQYF
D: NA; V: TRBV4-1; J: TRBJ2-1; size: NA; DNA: TGCGCCAGCAGCCATGGGGCGGGCGAGCAGTTCTTC; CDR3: CASSHGAGEQFF
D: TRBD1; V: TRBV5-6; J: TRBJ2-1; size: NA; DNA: TGTGCCAGCAGCGTGACAGGGATCAGCTCCTACAATGAGCAGTTCTTC; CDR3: CASSVTGISSYNEQFF
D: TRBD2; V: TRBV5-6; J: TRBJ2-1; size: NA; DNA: TGTGCCAGCACCCTCCTGGGAGGGTACGCGAATGAGCAGTTCTTC; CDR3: CASTLLGGYANEQFF